The source of this T cell receptor beta chain is a study of cytomegalovirus exposure and HLA in healthy donors. This clone has just a few counts. Both 60 Vbeta primers and 13 Jbeta primers went into the PCR. Only in-frame clones appear in the TCRdb table, and some are missing; sequencing was by immunoSEQ multiplex PCR. This sample has about 130,000 clones, with approximately 68% found just once. Input material: PBMCs. The TCR comes from a young man in good health and CMV-seropositive.

DNA of the CDR3: TGTGCCAGCAGCTTGACAGGGGGAAACTATGGCTACACCTTC. Protein: CASSLTGGNYGYTF. V usage is TRBV5-4 and J usage is TRBJ1-2; 8 nucleotides align to TRBD1. Per germline, CDR1 SGHNT and CDR2 YYREEE (reference sequence). The CDR3 loop spans 14 amino acids. V trimming: 1 base; J trimming: 2 bases; junction bases outside the gene matches: 1.